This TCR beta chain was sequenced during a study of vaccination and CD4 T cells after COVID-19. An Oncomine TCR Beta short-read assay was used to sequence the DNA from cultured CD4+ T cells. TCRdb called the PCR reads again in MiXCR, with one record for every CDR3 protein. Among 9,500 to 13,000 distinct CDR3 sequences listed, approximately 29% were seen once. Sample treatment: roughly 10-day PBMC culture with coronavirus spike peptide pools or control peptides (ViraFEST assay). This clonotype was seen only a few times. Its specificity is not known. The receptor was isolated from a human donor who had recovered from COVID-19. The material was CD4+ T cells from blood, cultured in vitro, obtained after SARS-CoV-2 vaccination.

In nucleotides, the CDR3 is TGTGCCAGCAGCATGGACTGGGATACGCAGTATTTT. Protein sequence: CASSMDWDTQYF. V and J are TRBV7-9 and TRBJ2-3; D is possibly TRBD2 (5 bases). The CDR3 loop spans 12 amino acids. Germline V gene lookup returns CDR1 SEHNR and CDR2 FQNEAQ (reference sequence). Trimming pared 5 bases from V and 6 bases from J, leaving 9 bases between.